These 27 T cell receptor beta chains came from one sample sequenced in a study of shared clonotypes between healthy human individuals. Only in-frame clones appear in the TCRdb table, and some are missing; sequencing was by immunoSEQ multiplex PCR. The sample comprises approximately 2.4 million clones, approximately 95% of which are singletons, and 0.1% to 0.15% rests with the top ten. The specimen was naive CD4+ T cells sorted from blood. As to subset: CD45RA+ positively selected. These receptor sequences come from a man aged 18 to 30 in good health.

This clone was recorded once. CDR3 nucleotides: TGTGCCAGCAGCCGGGACAGGGCACCCAAAAACATTCAGTACTTC. It is translated as CASSRDRAPKNIQYF. V is TRBV28 and J is TRBJ2-4; TRBD1 agrees at 9 bases. CDR3 length equals 15 residues. Germline V gene data show CDR1 as MDHEN and CDR2 as SYDVKM. V trimming: 6 bases; J trimming: 2 bases; junction bases outside the gene matches: 5.

The genes are TRBV6-5 and TRBJ2-2, with 9 bases lining up with TRBD2. CDR1 MNHEY and CDR2 SVGAGI come from the germline V gene. With 10 bases clipped from V and 6 bases from J, the junction kept 12 bases outside the gene matches. The CDR3 extends over 15 amino acids. The CDR3 nucleotides are TGTGCCACAGTATCGGGACTAGCAAGCTCCGGGGAGCTGTTTTTT. Its protein is CATVSGLASSGELFF.

This clone was counted once. The V call is TRBV6-6, the J call TRBJ2-7, with 9 bases identical to TRBD2. There are 16 residues in the CDR3. The J segment lost 2 bases and the V segment lost 2 bases, leaving 7 bases of the junction unmatched. Per germline, CDR1 MNHNY and CDR2 SVGAGI (reference sequence). CDR3 DNA sequence: TGTGCCAGCAGTTACACGCTAGCGGGACGGGCCTACGAGCAGTACTTC. Encoded protein: CASSYTLAGRAYEQYF.

This chain connects TRBV19 to TRBJ1-5, with D possibly matching TRBD1 (6 bases). The CDR3 loop spans 15 amino acids. CDR1 is LNHDA and CDR2 is SQIVND in the germline V gene (reference sequence). The V end was cut by 4 bases, the J end by 2 bases, with 12 bases between. In nucleotides, the CDR3 is TGTGCCAGTAGTACCCTAGGGGGAGGCAATCAGCCCCAGCATTTT. Translation gives CASSTLGGGNQPQHF.

This sequence joins TRBV18 and TRBJ1-4, with 7 positions matching TRBD1. The CDR3 loop spans 14 amino acids. CDR1 and CDR2 (germline): KGHSH, LQKENI. After removal of 8 bases from V and 8 bases from J, the junction contained 11 bases not matched to a gene. DNA for the CDR3: TGTGCCAGCACCTTACAGGGGCCGGGCGAAAAACTGTTTTTT. It specifies CASTLQGPGEKLFF. Looking up the rest from reference TRBV18 and TRBJ1-4 gives the full variable domain: NAGVMQNPRHLVRRRGQEARLRCSPMKGHSHVYWYRQLPEEGLKFMVYLQKENIIDESGMPKERFSAEFPKEGPSILRIQQVVRGDSAAYFCASTLQGPGEKLFFGSGTQLSVL.

This chain links TRBV13 with TRBJ2-6; D gene unclear. V was shortened by 3 bases and J by 2 bases, with 11 bases between the two germline ends. Germline-derived CDR1 and CDR2 are PRHDT and FYEKMQ (reference sequence). The CDR3 loop spans 16 amino acids. The CDR3 is CASSLVLGPGANVLTF. The CDR3 coding sequence is TGTGCCAGCAGCTTGGTATTAGGGCCTGGGGCCAACGTCCTGACTTTC.

This clone showed up just once. V and J are TRBV2 and TRBJ2-2; tentatively, D is TRBD1 (5 bases). CDR1 SNHLY and CDR2 FYNNEI come from the germline V gene. The CDR3 runs to 16 residues. V was trimmed by 8 bases and J by 3 bases, leaving 19 bases between them. The CDR3 DNA reads as TGTGCCAGCTACCGAAGTTCAGGGATCTACACCGGGGAGCTGTTTTTT. The encoded protein is CASYRSSGIYTGELFF.

The CDR3 DNA follows: TGTGCCAGCAGTCCCGGGACAGGGGGTTGGAGGTACTTC. As protein: CASSPGTGGWRYF. The chain links TRBV28 to TRBJ2-7, with 11 nucleotides matching TRBD1. With 5 bases clipped from V and 12 bases from J, the junction kept 9 bases outside the gene matches. CDR3 length: 13 amino acids. Per the germline V gene, CDR1 is MDHEN and CDR2 is SYDVKM.

The chain combines TRBV9 with TRBJ2-2, with 9 bases that match TRBD2. The CDR3 contains 18 residues. Germline V CDR1 and CDR2: SGDLS, YYNGEE. V dropped 3 bases and J dropped 4; count of bases not matched to a gene: 13. The CDR3 bases are TGTGCCAGCAGCGGAGTTGTTAGCGGGAGTAGCGGCACCGGGGAGCTGTTTTTT. It codes for CASSGVVSGSSGTGELFF.

The rearrangement links TRBV7-8 to TRBJ2-7; 7 bases align to TRBD2. CDR3 length: 15 amino acids. In germline, CDR1 is SGHVS, CDR2 FQNEAQ. Losses at the gene ends were 2 bases for V and 0 bases for J; bases not matched to a gene: 4. CDR3 sequence reads: CASSLLRDYSYEQYF. CDR3 in DNA: TGTGCCAGCAGCTTACTCCGGGACTACTCCTACGAGCAGTACTTC.

The gene calls are TRBV5-1 and TRBJ2-7; D uncertain. From germline, CDR1 is SGHRS and CDR2 YFSETQ. CDR3 size: 16 residues. Trimming removed 0 bases at V and 0 bases at J, with 13 bases between. CDR3 bases: TGCGCCAGCAGCTTGGTGGCGGCCAGCCCCTCCTACGAGCAGTACTTC. This gives the protein CASSLVAASPSYEQYF. Based on the CDR3 plus reference TRBV5-1 and TRBJ2-7, the full variable domain is KAGVTQTPRYLIKTRGQQVTLSCSPISGHRSVSWYQQTPGQGLQFLFEYFSETQRNKGNFPGRFSGRQFSNSRSEMNVSTLELGDSALYLCASSLVAASPSYEQYFGPGTRLTVT.

The rearrangement uses TRBV18 and TRBJ2-7, with D possibly being TRBD1 (6 bases). Germline CDR1 is KGHSH and CDR2 is LQKENI. Trimming removed 4 bases from V and 2 bases from J, with 9 bases in between. This CDR3 has 13 amino acids. The CDR3 DNA reads as TGTGCCAGCTCACTCGGGACAACCTACGAGCAGTACTTC. This sequence encodes CASSLGTTYEQYF.

J is TRBJ2-1 and V is TRBV27, with TRBD2 matching 10 bases. There are 15 residues in the CDR3. The germline V gene has CDR1 MNHEY and CDR2 SMNVEV (reference sequence). After removal of 5 bases from V and 3 bases from J, the junction contained 4 bases not matched to a gene. The CDR3 here is CASSRAGGVYNEQFF. In nucleotides, the CDR3 is TGTGCCAGCAGTCGAGCGGGGGGGGTCTACAATGAGCAGTTCTTC.

The chain carries TRBV2 and TRBJ2-2; D is ambiguous. Per the germline V gene, CDR1 is SNHLY and CDR2 is FYNNEI. This CDR3 spans 14 amino acids. The V and J ends lost 3 bases and 1 base respectively, with 6 bases between them. DNA of the CDR3: TGTGCCAGCAGTGATAAGGGGAACACCGGGGAGCTGTTTTTT. Amino acid sequence: CASSDKGNTGELFF. The full variable domain, its missing parts supplied by reference TRBV2 and TRBJ2-2, is EPEVTQTPSHQVTQMGQEVILRCVPISNHLYFYWYRQILGQKVEFLVSFYNNEISEKSEIFDDQFSVERPDGSNFTLKIRSTKLEDSAMYFCASSDKGNTGELFFGEGSRLTVL.

V and J are TRBV28 and TRBJ2-2; D possibly uses TRBD1 or TRBD2 (6 bases each). The CDR3 loop spans 14 amino acids. The V gene's germline CDR1 is MDHEN and CDR2 SYDVKM. V was cut by 6 bases and J by 3 bases, with 11 bases left in between. CDR3 bases: TGTGCCAGCAGGGGGGGCACCTACACCGGGGAGCTGTTTTTT. This encodes CASRGGTYTGELFF.

This rearrangement joins TRBV7-8 to TRBJ1-1; the D gene is possibly TRBD1 (5 bases). The germline V and J ends were trimmed by 1 base and 0 bases, with 9 bases remaining between them. Germline V gene sequence: CDR1 SGHVS, CDR2 FQNEAQ. The CDR3 is 15 amino acids. CDR3 residues: CASSLGTKLNTEAFF. Here the CDR3 DNA reads TGTGCCAGCAGCTTAGGGACAAAGCTGAACACTGAAGCTTTCTTT.

The chain carries TRBV7-2 and TRBJ1-2; 7 bases are shared with TRBD1. The germline gives CDR1 SGHTA, CDR2 FQGNSA. The CDR3 extends over 14 amino acids. With V trimmed by 6 bases and J by 0 bases, 4 bases remained unmatched. The CDR3 loop reads CASSGTAANYGYTF. The DNA of the CDR3 is TGTGCCAGCAGTGGGACAGCCGCTAACTATGGCTACACCTTC.

Notes on this clone: This sample also contains other DNA sequences that code for the same CDR3. The rearrangement joins TRBV4-1 to TRBJ1-3; D is ambiguous. Germline CDR1 MGHRA, CDR2 YSYEKL. The V end was cut by 4 bases, the J end by 3 bases, with 10 bases between. The length of the CDR3 is 14 residues. CDR3 protein: CASSPLGFGNTIYF. CDR3 DNA: TGCGCCAGCAGCCCATTAGGGTTTGGAAACACCATATATTTT.

DNA of the CDR3: TGCGCCAGGGGAAACCCGGACCTGAGGGCAGAGAACCAAGAGACCCAGTACTTC. Translating gives CARGNPDLRAENQETQYF. This chain joins TRBV5-1 and TRBJ2-5; a weak D match, TRBD2 (5 bases). V was clipped by 8 bases and J by 0 bases, with 26 bases between them. The CDR3 contains 18 residues. Germline CDR1 SGHRS, CDR2 YFSETQ.

As to this clone: Other nucleotide sequences from this sample produce the same CDR3. The CDR3 is CASSAGQAYEQYF. The CDR3 DNA follows: TGTGCCAGCTCAGCGGGACAGGCCTACGAGCAGTACTTC. The chain has TRBV18 and TRBJ2-7, with 8 bases fitting TRBD1. Unmatched junction bases numbered 2, after V lost 5 bases and J lost 2 bases. The CDR3 has 13 amino acids. Germline lookup yields CDR1 KGHSH and CDR2 LQKENI.

A word on this clone: This CDR3 is also generated by other DNA sequences in the sample. This chain uses TRBV5-1 with TRBJ2-1; the D is unclear. The CDR3 totals 15 residues. The germline V and J ends were trimmed by 0 bases and 1 base, with 8 bases remaining between them. Germline V gene data show CDR1 as SGHRS and CDR2 as YFSETQ. CDR3 nucleotide sequence: TGCGCCAGCAGCTTGGCTGTCGGTTCCTACAATGAGCAGTTCTTC. Translation: CASSLAVGSYNEQFF.

CDR3 residues: CASSPGQPEYF. As DNA, the CDR3 is TGTGCCAGCAGCCCCGGACAGCCTGAATATTTT. This rearrangement joins TRBV6-1 to TRBJ1-3, with TRBD1 as a possible D gene (6 bases). The germline CDR1 and CDR2 sequences are MNHNS and SASEGT. Trimming shortened V by 6 bases and J by 15 bases, and 15 bases separated the two germline ends. The CDR3 runs 11 residues.

On this clone itself: Additional DNA sequences in this sample encode the identical CDR3. The chain links TRBV30 to TRBJ1-1; D might be TRBD1 (6 bases). Germline assignment: CDR1 GTSNPN and CDR2 SVGIG (reference sequence). This CDR3 is built from 11 residues. V was pared by 5 bases and J by 5 bases, with 9 bases between. The CDR3 nucleotides read TGTGCCTGGGGAGGGGGGACTGAAGCTTTCTTT. Protein product: CAWGGGTEAFF.

The V and J genes are TRBV6-1 and TRBJ2-1; no firm D call. The germline V gene encodes CDR1 MNHNS and CDR2 SASEGT. The germline V and J ends were trimmed by 1 base and 8 bases, with 15 bases remaining between them. This CDR3 contains 15 residues. CDR3 loop: CASSEVRYSTDEQFF. The CDR3 bases are TGTGCCAGCAGTGAAGTTCGTTATAGTACGGATGAGCAGTTCTTC.

This clone was observed a few times. The chain has TRBV30 and TRBJ2-5, with no clear D. The CDR3 is made up of 15 amino acids. Per the germline V gene, CDR1 is GTSNPN and CDR2 is SVGIG (reference sequence). Trimming stripped 2 bases from V and 0 bases from J, with 13 bases between. The CDR3 sequence: CAWSLGSVYQETQYF. DNA for the CDR3: TGTGCCTGGAGTCTAGGGTCAGTGTACCAAGAGACCCAGTACTTC.

As concerns this clone: Sequence at one end of the junction differs from germline and may be a read error. This sequence joins TRBV6-1 and TRBJ2-7, with a tentative D call TRBD1 (5 bases). CDR1 and CDR2 from the germline V gene are MNHNS and SASEGT. The CDR3 is 14 residues long. This CDR3 reads CASSDQARNRYGDF. CDR3 nucleotides: TGTGCCAGCAGTGACCAAGCCCGTAACAGGTATGGCGACTTC.

The J gene is TRBJ1-4, the V gene TRBV14; D gene uncertain. Germline V lookup: CDR1 SGHDN, CDR2 FVKESK. This CDR3 region has 17 residues. Trimming removed 1 base at V and 8 bases at J, with 20 bases between. The CDR3 DNA reads as TGTGCCAGCAGCCAAGCCGACCGGGCCGACGGAGGGGAAAAACTGTTTTTT. It yields the protein CASSQADRADGGEKLFF. The full variable domain, its missing parts supplied by reference TRBV14 and TRBJ1-4, is EAGVTQFPSHSVIEKGQTVTLRCDPISGHDNLYWYRRVMGKEIKFLLHFVKESKQDESGMPNNRFLAERTGGTYSTLKVQPAELEDSGVYFCASSQADRADGGEKLFFGSGTQLSVL.